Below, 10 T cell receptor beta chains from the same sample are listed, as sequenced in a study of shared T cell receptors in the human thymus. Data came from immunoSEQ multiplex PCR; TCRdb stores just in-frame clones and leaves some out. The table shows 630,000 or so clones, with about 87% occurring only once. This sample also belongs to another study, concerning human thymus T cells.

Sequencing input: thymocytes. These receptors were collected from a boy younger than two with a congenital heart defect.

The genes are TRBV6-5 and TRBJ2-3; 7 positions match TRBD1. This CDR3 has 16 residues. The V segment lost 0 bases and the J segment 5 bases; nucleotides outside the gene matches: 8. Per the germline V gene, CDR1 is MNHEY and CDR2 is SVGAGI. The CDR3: CASSYSATGVKDTQYF. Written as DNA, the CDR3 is TGTGCCAGCAGTTACTCGGCAACAGGGGTCAAAGATACGCAGTATTTT.

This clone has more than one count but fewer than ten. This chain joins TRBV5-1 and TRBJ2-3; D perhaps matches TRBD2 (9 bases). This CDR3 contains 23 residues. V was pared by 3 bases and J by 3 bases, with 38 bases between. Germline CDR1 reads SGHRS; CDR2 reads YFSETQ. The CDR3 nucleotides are TGCGCCAGCAGCTCCAGGACAGGGCTCCTTAGCGGGGGCCCCGCCGGGGTGACAGATACGCAGTATTTT. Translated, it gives CASSSRTGLLSGGPAGVTDTQYF.

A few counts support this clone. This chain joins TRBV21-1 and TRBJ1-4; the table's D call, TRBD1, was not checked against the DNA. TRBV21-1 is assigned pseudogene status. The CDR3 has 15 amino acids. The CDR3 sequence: CASSTGQGAVVKLFF. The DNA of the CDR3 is TGTGCCAGCAGCACTGGACAGGGGGCTGTGGTAAAACTGTTTTTT.

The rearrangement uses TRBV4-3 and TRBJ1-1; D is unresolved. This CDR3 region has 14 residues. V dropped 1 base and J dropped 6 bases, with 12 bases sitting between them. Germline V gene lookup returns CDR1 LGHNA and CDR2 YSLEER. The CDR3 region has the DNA TGCGCCAGCAGCCAAGCAGGACGGAGGGCTGAAGCTTTCTTT. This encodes CASSQAGRRAEAFF.

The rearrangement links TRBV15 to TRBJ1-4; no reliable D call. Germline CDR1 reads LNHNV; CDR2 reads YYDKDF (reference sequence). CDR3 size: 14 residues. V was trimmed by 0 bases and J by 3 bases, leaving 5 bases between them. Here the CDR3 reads CATSRDTANEKLFF. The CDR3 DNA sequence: TGTGCCACCAGCAGAGATACGGCTAATGAAAAACTGTTTTTT.

DNA of the CDR3: TGCGCCAGCAATTGGGAGCGGGGGGGCCTTTACGAGCAGTACTTC. Protein: CASNWERGGLYEQYF. The chain couples TRBV10-2 to TRBJ2-7; 10 nucleotides line up with TRBD2. Germline V lookup: CDR1 WSHSY, CDR2 SAAADI. V lost 7 bases and J lost 4; bases outside the gene matches: 10. The CDR3 runs to 15 residues.

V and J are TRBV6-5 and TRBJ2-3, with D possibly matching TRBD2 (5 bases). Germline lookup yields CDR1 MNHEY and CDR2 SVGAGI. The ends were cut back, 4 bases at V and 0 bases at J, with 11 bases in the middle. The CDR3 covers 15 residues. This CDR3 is CASSSGNKSTDTQYF. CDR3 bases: TGTGCCAGCAGTTCGGGGAACAAGAGCACAGATACGCAGTATTTT.

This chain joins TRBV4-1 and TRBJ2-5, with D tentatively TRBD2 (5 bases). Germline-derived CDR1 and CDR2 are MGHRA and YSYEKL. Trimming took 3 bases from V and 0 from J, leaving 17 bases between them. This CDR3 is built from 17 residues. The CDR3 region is CASSQRVQRTYQETQYF. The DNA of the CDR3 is TGCGCCAGCAGCCAGAGAGTCCAGCGGACCTACCAAGAGACCCAGTACTTC.

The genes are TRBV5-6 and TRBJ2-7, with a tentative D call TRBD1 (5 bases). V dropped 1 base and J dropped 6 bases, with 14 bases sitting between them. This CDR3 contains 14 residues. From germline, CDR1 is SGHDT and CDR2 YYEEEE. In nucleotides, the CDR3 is TGTGCCAGCAGCTTGTGGGGTCTTGGGGCCGAGCAGTACTTC. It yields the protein CASSLWGLGAEQYF.

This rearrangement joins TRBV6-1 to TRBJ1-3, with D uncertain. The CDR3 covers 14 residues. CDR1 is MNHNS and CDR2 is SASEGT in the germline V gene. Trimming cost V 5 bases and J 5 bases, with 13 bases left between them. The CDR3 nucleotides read TGTGCCAGCAGTTCGTTGGGCTATAGAAACACCATATATTTT. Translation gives CASSSLGYRNTIYF.